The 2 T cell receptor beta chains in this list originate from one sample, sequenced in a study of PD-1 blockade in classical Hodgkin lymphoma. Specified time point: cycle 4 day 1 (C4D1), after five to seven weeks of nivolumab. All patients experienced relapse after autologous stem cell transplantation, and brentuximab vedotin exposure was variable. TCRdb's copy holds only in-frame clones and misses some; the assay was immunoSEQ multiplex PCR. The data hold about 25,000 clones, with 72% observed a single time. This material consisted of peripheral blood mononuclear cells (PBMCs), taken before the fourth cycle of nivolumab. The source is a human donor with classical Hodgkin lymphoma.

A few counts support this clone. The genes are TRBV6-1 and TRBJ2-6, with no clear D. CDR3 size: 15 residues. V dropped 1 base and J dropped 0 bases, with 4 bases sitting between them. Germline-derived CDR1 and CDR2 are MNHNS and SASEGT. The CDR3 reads CASSEDNSGANVLTF. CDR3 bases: TGTGCCAGCAGTGAAGACAACTCTGGGGCCAACGTCCTGACTTTC.

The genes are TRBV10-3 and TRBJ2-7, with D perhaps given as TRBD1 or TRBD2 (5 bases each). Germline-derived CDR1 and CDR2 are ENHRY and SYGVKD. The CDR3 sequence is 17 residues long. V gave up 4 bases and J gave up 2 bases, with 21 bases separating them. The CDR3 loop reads CAISADVTRDPPYEQYF. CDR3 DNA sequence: TGTGCCATCAGTGCTGACGTCACCCGGGACCCACCCTACGAGCAGTACTTC.